This entry concerns a single T cell receptor (beta chain). Antigen unknown. V dropped 8 bases and J dropped 5 bases, with 21 bases sitting between them. The CDR3 is made up of 16 amino acids. Germline CDR1 and CDR2: MNHEY and SMNVEV (reference sequence). This table comes from immunoSEQ multiplex PCR, and its TCRdb copy is limited to in-frame clones, with some not included. The sample lists about 140,000 clones, 90% to 95% occurring once. The record originates from a study of T cell responses to AZD1222 COVID-19 vaccine. Study-level results: Recipients of AZD1222 seropositive at baseline numbered only 5 to 7.

This rearrangement joins TRBV27 to TRBJ2-2; D is unresolved. The input for sequencing was peripheral blood, taken on day 0 of AZD1222 vaccination. The TCR was taken from an adult in good health. CDR3 DNA: TGTGCCAGCTCCCAGTCAGGATTGCCCACAACCGGGGAGCTGTTTTTT. Translation gives CASSQSGLPTTGELFF.